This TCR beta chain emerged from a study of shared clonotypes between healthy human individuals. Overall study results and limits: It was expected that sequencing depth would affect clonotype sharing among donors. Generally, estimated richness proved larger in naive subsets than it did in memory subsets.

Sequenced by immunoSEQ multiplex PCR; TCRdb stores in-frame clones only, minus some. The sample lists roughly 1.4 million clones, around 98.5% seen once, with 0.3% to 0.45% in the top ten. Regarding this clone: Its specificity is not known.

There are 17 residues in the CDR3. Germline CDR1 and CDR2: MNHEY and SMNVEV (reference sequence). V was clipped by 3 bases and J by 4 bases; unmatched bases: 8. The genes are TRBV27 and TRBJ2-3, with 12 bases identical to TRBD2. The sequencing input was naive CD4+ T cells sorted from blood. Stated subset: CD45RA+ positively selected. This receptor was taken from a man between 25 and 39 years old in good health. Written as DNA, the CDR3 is TGTGCCAGCAGTTTTAGATCTAGCGGGAGGGCCTCAGATACGCAGTATTTT. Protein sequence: CASSFRSSGRASDTQYF.